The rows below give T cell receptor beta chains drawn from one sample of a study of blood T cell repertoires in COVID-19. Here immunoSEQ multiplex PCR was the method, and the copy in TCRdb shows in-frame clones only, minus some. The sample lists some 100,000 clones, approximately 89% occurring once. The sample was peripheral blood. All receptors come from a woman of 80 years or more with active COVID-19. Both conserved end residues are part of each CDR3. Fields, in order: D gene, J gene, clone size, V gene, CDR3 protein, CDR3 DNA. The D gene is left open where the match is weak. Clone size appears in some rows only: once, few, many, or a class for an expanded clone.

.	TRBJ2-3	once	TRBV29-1	CSVVGGLADTQYF	TGCAGCGTTGTTGGAGGATTAGCAGATACGCAGTATTTT
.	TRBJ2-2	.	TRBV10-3	CAISGVRELSGSGELFF	TGTGCCATCAGTGGGGTCAGGGAACTTTCTGGGTCCGGGGAGCTGTTTTTT
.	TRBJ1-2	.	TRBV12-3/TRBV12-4	CASSPTPVYGYTF	TGTGCCAGCAGCCCCACTCCGGTCTATGGCTACACCTTC
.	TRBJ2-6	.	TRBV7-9	CASSFGVTGANVLTF	TGTGCCAGCAGCTTCGGGGTGACCGGGGCCAACGTCCTGACTTTC
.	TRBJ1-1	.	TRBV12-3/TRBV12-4	CASNRGAFF	TGTGCCAGCAATAGGGGAGCTTTCTTT
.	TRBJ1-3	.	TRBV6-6	CASSPDTQTVLAAVGGNTIYF	TGTGCCAGCAGCCCGGACACCCAAACCGTCTTGGCCGCGGTGGGTGGAAACACCATATATTTT
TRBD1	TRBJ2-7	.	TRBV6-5	CASSGQGYEQYF	TGTGCCAGCTCCGGACAGGGATACGAGCAGTACTTC
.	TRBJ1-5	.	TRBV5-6	CASSHGLSNQPQHF	TGTGCCAGCAGCCACGGACTGAGCAATCAGCCCCAGCATTTT
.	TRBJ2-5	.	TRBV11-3	CASSLGPRIEETQYF	TGTGCCAGCAGCTTAGGTCCCAGGATTGAAGAGACCCAGTACTTC
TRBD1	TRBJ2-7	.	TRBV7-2	CASSPTRDRSVDWYF	TGTGCCAGCAGCCCCACCCGGGACAGGTCCGTAGATTGGTACTTC
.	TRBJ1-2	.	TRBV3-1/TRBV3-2	CASSQVRTVFYGYTF	TGTGCCAGCAGTCAAGTGCGGACAGTTTTTTATGGCTACACCTTC
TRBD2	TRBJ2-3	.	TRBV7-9	CASSLGTGGDTQYF	TGTGCCAGCAGCTTAGGGACGGGGGGAGATACGCAGTATTTT
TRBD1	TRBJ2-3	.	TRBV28	CASSPEPGQGSTDTQYF	TGTGCCAGCAGTCCCGAACCGGGACAGGGGAGCACAGATACGCAGTATTTT
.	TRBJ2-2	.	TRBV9	CASSVVQGGTGELFF	TGTGCCAGCAGCGTAGTGCAGGGTGGGACCGGGGAGCTGTTTTTT
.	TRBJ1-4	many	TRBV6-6	CASRAGQMRTNEKLFF	TGTGCCAGCAGGGCCGGACAGATGCGCACTAATGAAAAACTGTTTTTT
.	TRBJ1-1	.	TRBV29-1	CSVLEQGRTEAFF	TGCAGCGTCCTAGAACAGGGTCGGACTGAAGCTTTCTTT
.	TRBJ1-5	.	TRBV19	CASSILGGDNQPQHF	TGTGCCAGTAGTATTTTGGGGGGTGACAATCAGCCCCAGCATTTT
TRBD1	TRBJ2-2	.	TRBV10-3	CAISGRTGGFTGELFF	TGTGCCATCAGTGGTCGGACAGGGGGCTTCACCGGGGAGCTGTTTTTT
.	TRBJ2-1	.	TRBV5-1	CASSLQGGNEQFF	TGCGCCAGCAGCTTGCAGGGGGGAAATGAGCAGTTCTTC
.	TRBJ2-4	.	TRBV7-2	CASRIRAGGIQYF	TGTGCCAGCAGGATTCGGGCGGGCGGCATTCAGTACTTC
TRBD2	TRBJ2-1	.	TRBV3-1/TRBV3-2	CASSRTTSGSYNEQFF	TGTGCCAGCAGCCGAACGACTAGCGGATCCTACAATGAGCAGTTCTTC
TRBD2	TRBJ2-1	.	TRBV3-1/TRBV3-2	CASSQAGAGGHWPNEQFF	TGTGCCAGCAGCCAAGCTGGAGCGGGAGGCCACTGGCCGAATGAGCAGTTCTTC
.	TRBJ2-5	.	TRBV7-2	CASSSVPGLGRETQYF	TGTGCCAGCAGCTCAGTGCCGGGTCTCGGTAGAGAGACCCAGTACTTC
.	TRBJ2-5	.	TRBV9	CASSVAGGRTQYF	TGTGCCAGCAGCGTAGCTGGGGGGAGGACCCAGTACTTC
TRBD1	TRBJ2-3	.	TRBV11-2	CASSLVPPDRRRTDTQYF	TGTGCCAGCAGCTTAGTGCCCCCGGACAGGCGACGCACAGATACGCAGTATTTT
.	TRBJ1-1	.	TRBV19	CASSILGAVEAFF	TGTGCCAGTAGTATACTGGGGGCGGTTGAAGCTTTCTTT
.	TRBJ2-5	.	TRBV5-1	CASGPGRGWETQYF	TGCGCCAGCGGGCCCGGCCGGGGTTGGGAGACCCAGTACTTC
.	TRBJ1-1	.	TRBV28	CASSGQRGLIAEAFF	TGTGCCAGCAGTGGCCAGCGGGGCTTGATCGCTGAAGCTTTCTTT
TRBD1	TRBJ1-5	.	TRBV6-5	CASSRGTANQPQHF	TGTGCCAGCAGCAGGGGGACAGCCAATCAGCCCCAGCATTTT
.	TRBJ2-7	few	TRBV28	CASSAYYEQYF	TGTGCCAGCAGTGCCTACTACGAGCAGTACTTC
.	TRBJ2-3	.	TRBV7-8	CASSLDNRELSTDTQYF	TGTGCCAGCAGCTTAGACAACCGGGAGCTTAGCACAGATACGCAGTATTTT
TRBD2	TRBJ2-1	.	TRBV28	CASRTSWDEQFF	TGTGCCAGCCGGACTAGTTGGGATGAGCAGTTCTTC
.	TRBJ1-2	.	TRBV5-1	CASSLEGGTAYGYTF	TGCGCCAGCAGCTTGGAGGGGGGGACGGCCTATGGCTACACCTTC
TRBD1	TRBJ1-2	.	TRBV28	CASQSSDRGSGGYTF	TGTGCCAGCCAGTCCTCGGACAGGGGATCGGGTGGCTACACCTTC
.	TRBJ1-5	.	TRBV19	CASSSTAYSNQPQHF	TGTGCCAGTAGTTCGACAGCTTATAGCAATCAGCCCCAGCATTTT
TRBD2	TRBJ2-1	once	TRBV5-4	CASSSNKREKFF	TGTGCCAGCAGCTCAAATAAGCGGGAGAAGTTCTTC
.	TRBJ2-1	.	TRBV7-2	CASSPSRGAVDEQFF	TGTGCCAGCAGCCCTAGCAGGGGGGCCGTGGATGAGCAGTTCTTC
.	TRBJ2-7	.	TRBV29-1	CSGRTALYEQYF	TGCAGCGGAAGGACAGCCCTCTACGAGCAGTACTTC
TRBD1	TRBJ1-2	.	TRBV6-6	CASRRTGDYGYTF	TGTGCCAGCAGGCGGACAGGAGACTATGGCTACACCTTC
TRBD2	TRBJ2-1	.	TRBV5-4	CASSSGLAGRYEQFF	TGTGCCAGCAGCTCGGGACTAGCGGGACGGTATGAGCAGTTCTTC
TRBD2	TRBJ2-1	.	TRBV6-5	CASRSSGRANEQFF	TGTGCCAGCAGGTCTAGCGGGAGGGCCAATGAGCAGTTCTTC
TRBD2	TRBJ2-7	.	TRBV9	CASSVGLADTYEQYF	TGTGCCAGCAGCGTTGGGCTAGCGGATACCTACGAGCAGTACTTC
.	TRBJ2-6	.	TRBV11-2	CASSPRGSGANVLTF	TGTGCCAGCAGCCCCCGCGGCTCTGGGGCCAACGTCCTGACTTTC
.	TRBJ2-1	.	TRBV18	CASSPWPNSYNEQFF	TGTGCCAGCTCACCTTGGCCAAACTCCTACAATGAGCAGTTCTTC
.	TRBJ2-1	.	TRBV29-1	CSVPHRADAYNEQFF	TGCAGCGTCCCTCATCGAGCGGACGCTTACAATGAGCAGTTCTTC
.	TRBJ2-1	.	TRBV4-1	CASSQAVVLSYNEQFF	TGCGCCAGCAGCCAAGCGGTAGTACTCTCCTACAATGAGCAGTTCTTC
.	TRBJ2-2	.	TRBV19	CASSIRGPVMNTGELFF	TGTGCCAGTAGTATCCGAGGCCCGGTTATGAACACCGGGGAGCTGTTTTTT
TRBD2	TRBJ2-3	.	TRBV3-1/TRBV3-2	CASSQGLATDTQYF	TGTGCCAGCAGCCAAGGACTAGCGACAGATACGCAGTATTTT
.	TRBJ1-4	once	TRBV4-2	CASSQVNIGEEKLFF	TGTGCCAGCAGCCAAGTTAATATTGGAGAGGAAAAACTGTTTTTT
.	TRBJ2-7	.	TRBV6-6	CASSTYQGGSYEQYF	TGTGCCAGCAGTACGTATCAAGGGGGCTCCTACGAGCAGTACTTC
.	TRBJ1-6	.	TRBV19	CASSIHQNNSPLHF	TGTGCCAGTAGTATACACCAGAATAATTCACCCCTCCACTTT
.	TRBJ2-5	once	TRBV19	CASSMGSARGQETQYF	TGTGCCAGTAGTATGGGTTCCGCCAGGGGCCAAGAGACCCAGTACTTC
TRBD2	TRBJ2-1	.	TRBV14	CASSQAAGGSYNEQFF	TGTGCCAGCAGCCAAGCGGCGGGAGGGTCCTACAATGAGCAGTTCTTC
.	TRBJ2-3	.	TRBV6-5	CASSYPGGSTDTQYF	TGTGCCAGCAGTTACCCCGGGGGAAGCACAGATACGCAGTATTTT
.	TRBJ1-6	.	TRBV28	CASSSIGEWESPLHF	TGTGCCAGCAGTTCGATCGGGGAGTGGGAATCACCCCTCCACTTT
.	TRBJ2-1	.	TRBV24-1	CATSDLEYNEQFF	TGTGCCACCAGTGATTTAGAGTACAATGAGCAGTTCTTC